This TCR beta chain originates from a study of T-cell reconstitution after alpha-beta-depleted transplantation in children. This CDR3 region has 16 residues. CDR1 is SGHRS, CDR2 YFSETQ, per germline. V lost 0 bases and J lost 0, with 12 bases in between. Unique molecular identifiers were used in preparing the TCRbeta library. TCRdb itself ran the PCR reads through MiXCR, one entry per CDR3 protein. This repertoire shows 120,000 to 150,000 distinct CDR3 sequences, around 10% found once; its top ten account for about a sixth. In its sample, this clonotype was seen many times. This chain connects TRBV5-1 to TRBJ1-1; D is unresolved. Sequences were derived from PBMCs, mostly from graft donor cells, sampled 180 days after TCRalphabeta/CD19-depleted stem cell transplant. The sequence came from a female patient aged 2-10 years who had a stem cell transplant for congenital amegakaryocytic thrombocytopenia, so the T cells may come from the graft donor. In nucleotides, the CDR3 is TGCGCCAGCAGCTTGGCAGGTCCGACGGTGAACACTGAAGCTTTCTTT. This translates into CASSLAGPTVNTEAFF.